Listed below are T cell receptor beta chains from one sample, sequenced in a study of shared clonotypes between healthy human individuals. Repertoires were generated with immunoSEQ multiplex PCR, while TCRdb's copy carries only in-frame clones and drops some. Of over a million clones in the sample, 95% to 97% were seen once. Sequenced sample: naive CD4+ T cells sorted from blood. The receptors were gathered from a man aged 30 to 45 in good health. Each CDR3 is given with its conserved first and last residue. The D gene is left open where the match is weak. Some rows have no size entry. The others give once, few or many, or a class for an expanded clone.

J gene: TRBJ2-7; D gene: TRBD1; V gene: TRBV6-5; clone size: -; CDR3 DNA: TGTGCCAGCAGTTACGTTGCCGGGACAGGGAACTACGAGCAGTACTTC; CDR3 protein: CASSYVAGTGNYEQYF
J gene: TRBJ2-7; D gene: -; V gene: TRBV7-6; clone size: -; CDR3 DNA: TGTGCCAGCAGCTCGACAGGTACCTACGAGCAGTACTTC; CDR3 protein: CASSSTGTYEQYF
J gene: TRBJ1-1; D gene: TRBD1; V gene: TRBV18; clone size: -; CDR3 DNA: TGTGCCAGCTCACCACCTGGACAGGGGGGAGCTTTCTTT; CDR3 protein: CASSPPGQGGAFF
J gene: TRBJ1-4; D gene: -; V gene: TRBV10-3; clone size: -; CDR3 DNA: TGTGCCATCAGTACGGGACCAACTAATGAAAAACTGTTTTTT; CDR3 protein: CAISTGPTNEKLFF
J gene: TRBJ2-3; D gene: -; V gene: TRBV6-6; clone size: -; CDR3 DNA: TGTGCCAGCAGTTACGGGAGGGGGGTGACAGATACGCAGTATTTT; CDR3 protein: CASSYGRGVTDTQYF
J gene: TRBJ1-5; D gene: -; V gene: TRBV19; clone size: -; CDR3 DNA: TGTGCCAGTAGTGACCCCTACAGGGTCCCCAATCAGCCCCAGCATTTT; CDR3 protein: CASSDPYRVPNQPQHF
J gene: TRBJ2-7; D gene: -; V gene: TRBV28; clone size: -; CDR3 DNA: TGTGCCAGCAGCTTAAGCCACGGCCAGGGGCCCAACTCCTCCGAGCAGTACTTC; CDR3 protein: CASSLSHGQGPNSSEQYF
J gene: TRBJ2-1; D gene: -; V gene: TRBV5-1; clone size: -; CDR3 DNA: TGCGCCAGCAGCTTCGGTCGGGGGCTAGCGGTTTACAATGAGCAGTTCTTC; CDR3 protein: CASSFGRGLAVYNEQFF
J gene: TRBJ2-3; D gene: -; V gene: TRBV6-5; clone size: once; CDR3 DNA: TGTGCCAGCAGCTCGCTTGGGACTAGCACAGATACGCAGTATTTT; CDR3 protein: CASSSLGTSTDTQYF
J gene: TRBJ2-3; D gene: TRBD2; V gene: TRBV11-2; clone size: -; CDR3 DNA: TGTGCCAGCAACAAGACTAGCGAATACACAGATACGCAGTATTTT; CDR3 protein: CASNKTSEYTDTQYF
J gene: TRBJ2-7; D gene: TRBD2; V gene: TRBV4-2; clone size: -; CDR3 DNA: TGTGCCAGCAGCCAAGACCCCGGGACTATTGGCGAGCAGTACTTC; CDR3 protein: CASSQDPGTIGEQYF
J gene: TRBJ2-3; D gene: TRBD2; V gene: TRBV11-3; clone size: -; CDR3 DNA: TGTGCCAGCAGCCGCAGGGAAGCGGGAGTAGGAAGCACAGATACGCAGTATTTT; CDR3 protein: CASSRREAGVGSTDTQYF
J gene: TRBJ2-3; D gene: TRBD1; V gene: TRBV9; clone size: -; CDR3 DNA: TGTGCCAGCAGCCCCCAGGACAGGGTCGGCCTTACAGCTACGCAGTATTTT; CDR3 protein: CASSPQDRVGLTATQYF
J gene: TRBJ2-5; D gene: -; V gene: TRBV14; clone size: -; CDR3 DNA: TGTGCCAGCAGCGAAAGGGCGTCGTGGGTGAAAGAGACCCAGTACTTC; CDR3 protein: CASSERASWVKETQYF
J gene: TRBJ1-4; D gene: -; V gene: TRBV29-1; clone size: -; CDR3 DNA: TGCAGCGCTTACCGGACCGAACATAATGAAAAACTGTTTTTT; CDR3 protein: CSAYRTEHNEKLFF
J gene: TRBJ1-3; D gene: TRBD1; V gene: TRBV11-2; clone size: -; CDR3 DNA: TGTGCCAGCAGCTTCCTGACAGGGCTTAACTCTGGAAACACCATATATTTT; CDR3 protein: CASSFLTGLNSGNTIYF
J gene: TRBJ1-1; D gene: -; V gene: TRBV2; clone size: -; CDR3 DNA: TGTGCCAGCAGAACAGGGTACCGGAACACTGAAGCTTTCTTT; CDR3 protein: CASRTGYRNTEAFF
J gene: TRBJ1-5; D gene: -; V gene: TRBV5-1; clone size: -; CDR3 DNA: TGCGCCAGCAGCTTGGTGTCCAGGGATAGCAATCAGCCCCAGCATTTT; CDR3 protein: CASSLVSRDSNQPQHF
J gene: TRBJ1-2; D gene: -; V gene: TRBV19; clone size: -; CDR3 DNA: TGTGCCAGTACCCCCGACAGGCTAATCGGCTACACCTTC; CDR3 protein: CASTPDRLIGYTF
J gene: TRBJ2-7; D gene: TRBD1; V gene: TRBV27; clone size: -; CDR3 DNA: TGTGCCAGCAGCCCTTACAGGGGCTCCTACGAGCAGTACTTC; CDR3 protein: CASSPYRGSYEQYF
J gene: TRBJ2-2; D gene: -; V gene: TRBV5-6; clone size: -; CDR3 DNA: TGTGCCAGCAGCTTGTTCTGGGCTGGTTTCACCGGGGAGCTGTTTTTT; CDR3 protein: CASSLFWAGFTGELFF
J gene: TRBJ1-3; D gene: -; V gene: TRBV7-2; clone size: -; CDR3 DNA: TGTGCCAGCAGCTTTTCCGAATTCTCTGGAAACACCATATATTTT; CDR3 protein: CASSFSEFSGNTIYF
J gene: TRBJ1-1; D gene: -; V gene: TRBV7-9; clone size: -; CDR3 DNA: TGTGCCAGCAGCTTCCCCTCCCCGGGACATAACACTGAAGCTTTCTTT; CDR3 protein: CASSFPSPGHNTEAFF
J gene: TRBJ1-4; D gene: TRBD1; V gene: TRBV5-1; clone size: -; CDR3 DNA: TGCGCCAGCAGCCCGGGACAGCTTAATGAAAAACTGTTTTTT; CDR3 protein: CASSPGQLNEKLFF
J gene: TRBJ2-1; D gene: -; V gene: TRBV6-5; clone size: -; CDR3 DNA: TGTGCCAGCGGCCCAACAGCGTTCTCCAATGAGCAGTTCTTC; CDR3 protein: CASGPTAFSNEQFF
J gene: TRBJ2-7; D gene: -; V gene: TRBV5-8; clone size: -; CDR3 DNA: TGTGCCAGCAGCTTTGTCAACAGGGCGGGTGAGCAGTACTTC; CDR3 protein: CASSFVNRAGEQYF
J gene: TRBJ1-3; D gene: -; V gene: TRBV28; clone size: -; CDR3 DNA: TGTGCCAGCAGACCATCTCCAATTAGCTCTGGAAACACCATATATTTT; CDR3 protein: CASRPSPISSGNTIYF
J gene: TRBJ2-5; D gene: -; V gene: TRBV5-4; clone size: -; CDR3 DNA: TGTGCCAGCAGCTTGCGGGGGGCTGAGACCCAGTACTTC; CDR3 protein: CASSLRGAETQYF
J gene: TRBJ2-7; D gene: -; V gene: TRBV29-1; clone size: -; CDR3 DNA: TGCAGCGTGGGATCCGGGCTCCGGAAAGACTACGAGCAGTACTTC; CDR3 protein: CSVGSGLRKDYEQYF
J gene: TRBJ2-1; D gene: -; V gene: TRBV15; clone size: once; CDR3 DNA: TGTGCCACCAGCAGAGATCTTTTCTCGAATGGGGCTTATGAGCAGTTCTTC; CDR3 protein: CATSRDLFSNGAYEQFF
J gene: TRBJ1-5; D gene: -; V gene: TRBV10-2; clone size: -; CDR3 DNA: TGCGCCAGCAGTGAGTCGACGTTGAGCAATCAGCCCCAGCATTTT; CDR3 protein: CASSESTLSNQPQHF
J gene: TRBJ1-1; D gene: -; V gene: TRBV20-1; clone size: -; CDR3 DNA: TGCAGTCCAAGGAACACTGAAGCTTTCTTT; CDR3 protein: CSPRNTEAFF
J gene: TRBJ2-5; D gene: -; V gene: TRBV27; clone size: -; CDR3 DNA: TGTGCCAGCAGTTTAGGAGGGGCCCAGTACTTC; CDR3 protein: CASSLGGAQYF
J gene: TRBJ1-3; D gene: -; V gene: TRBV5-5; clone size: -; CDR3 DNA: TGTGCCAGCAGCTTGGTGGAGCCTGGGGGAAACACCATATATTTT; CDR3 protein: CASSLVEPGGNTIYF
J gene: TRBJ2-1; D gene: -; V gene: TRBV11-2; clone size: once; CDR3 DNA: TGTGCCAGCAGCCCTGACAGAGACCCCTACAATGAGCAGTTCTTC; CDR3 protein: CASSPDRDPYNEQFF
J gene: TRBJ1-1; D gene: -; V gene: TRBV5-5; clone size: -; CDR3 DNA: TGTGCCAGCAGCTTGGACAGAGATACTGAAGCTTTCTTT; CDR3 protein: CASSLDRDTEAFF
J gene: TRBJ2-5; D gene: -; V gene: TRBV9; clone size: -; CDR3 DNA: TGTGCCAGCAGCGTCGTCGGACAAGAGACCCAGTACTTC; CDR3 protein: CASSVVGQETQYF
J gene: TRBJ1-2; D gene: -; V gene: TRBV6-5; clone size: few; CDR3 DNA: TGTGCCAGCAGTTACGGGGACTATGGCTACACCTTC; CDR3 protein: CASSYGDYGYTF
J gene: TRBJ2-7; D gene: -; V gene: TRBV5-1; clone size: -; CDR3 DNA: TGCGCCAGCAGCTTGGCGGTTGGGCAGGGAACCTACGAGCAGTACTTC; CDR3 protein: CASSLAVGQGTYEQYF
J gene: TRBJ2-1; D gene: TRBD2; V gene: TRBV6-1; clone size: -; CDR3 DNA: TGTGCCAGCAGTGTTAGCGGGGGAACAAATGAGCAGTTCTTC; CDR3 protein: CASSVSGGTNEQFF